This T cell receptor (beta chain) is from a study of T cells in Graves' hyperthyroidism and ophthalmopathy. Amplified regions were TCR beta CDR3 sequences from RNA transcripts. HTBI primers were used for first-round RT-PCR of the TCR CDR3. TCRdb ran MiXCR on the multiplex PCR reads and lists one entry per CDR3 protein. The table shows approximately 380,000 distinct CDR3 sequences, with about a fifth occurring only once. This CDR3 region has 15 residues. Germline V lookup: CDR1 DFQATT, CDR2 SNEGSKA (reference sequence). The source material was blood. V gene TRBV20-1 combines with J gene TRBJ2-7, with 11 positions matching TRBD1. This TCR came from a woman between 18 and 30 years old with Graves' hyperthyroidism. As DNA, the CDR3 is TGCAGCGCCCGCAGCCGGGACAGGGGGTTCCACGAGCAGTACTTC. Its translation is CSARSRDRGFHEQYF.